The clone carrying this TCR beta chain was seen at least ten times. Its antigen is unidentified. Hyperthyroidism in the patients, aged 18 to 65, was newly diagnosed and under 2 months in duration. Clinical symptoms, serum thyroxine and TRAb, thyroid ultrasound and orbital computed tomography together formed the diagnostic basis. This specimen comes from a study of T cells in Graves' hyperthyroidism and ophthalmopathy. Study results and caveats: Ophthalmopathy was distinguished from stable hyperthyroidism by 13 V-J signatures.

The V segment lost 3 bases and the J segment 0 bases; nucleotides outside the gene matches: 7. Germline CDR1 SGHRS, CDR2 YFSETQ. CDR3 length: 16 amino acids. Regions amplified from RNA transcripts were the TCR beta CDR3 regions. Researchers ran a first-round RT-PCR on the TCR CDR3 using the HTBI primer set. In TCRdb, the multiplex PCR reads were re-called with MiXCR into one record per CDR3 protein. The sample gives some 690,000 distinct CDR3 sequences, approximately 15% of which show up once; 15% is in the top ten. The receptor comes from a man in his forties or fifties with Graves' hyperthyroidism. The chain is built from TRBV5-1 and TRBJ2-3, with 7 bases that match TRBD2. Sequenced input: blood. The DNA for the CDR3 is TGCGCCAGCAGCTCCCAACCTAGCGGCAGCACAGATACGCAGTATTTT. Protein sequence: CASSSQPSGSTDTQYF. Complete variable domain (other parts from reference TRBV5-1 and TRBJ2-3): KAGVTQTPRYLIKTRGQQVTLSCSPISGHRSVSWYQQTPGQGLQFLFEYFSETQRNKGNFPGRFSGRQFSNSRSEMNVSTLELGDSALYLCASSSQPSGSTDTQYFGPGTRLTVL.